This TCR beta chain was observed in a study of shared clonotypes between healthy human individuals. General observations from the study: Sharing across four donors was seen in 5% to 5.5% of naive CD4 clonotypes.

Naive CD8 cells lacked CD45RO, underwent positive selection for CCR7 and left out terminally differentiated effector memory CD45RA+ cells. All of the donors resided in Nashville, Tennessee, and each was a Caucasian adult. CDR1 and CDR2 (germline): MDHEN, SYDVKM. The V end lost 5 bases, the J end lost 2 bases, and 7 bases lay between the germline ends. CDR3 length: 12 residues. This table comes from immunoSEQ multiplex PCR, and its TCRdb copy is limited to in-frame clones, with some not included. The sample lists about 2.1 million clones, 80% to 95% occurring once. Remarks on this clone: The antigen is undetermined.

Sequenced sample: naive CD8+ T cells from PBMCs. The genes are TRBV28 and TRBJ2-7; D ambiguous. This clonotype originated in a man younger than 35 in good health. Some clones in this sample may be carry-over from other donors' samples. CDR3 bases: TGTGCCAGCAGTCCAGTTCCCTACGAGCAGTACTTC. It specifies CASSPVPYEQYF.